The clone carrying this TCR beta chain has at least ten counts. Described time point: sample taken at primary tumor resection. Whole RNA was taken from tumor, nontumor lung or frozen PBMC; it was then sequenced unsorted. TCRdb processed the 5' RACE reads anew with MiXCR; each CDR3 protein has one entry. The sample yields 11,000 to 15,000 distinct CDR3 sequences, approximately 10% seen once. Trimming left V 4 bases short and J 4 bases short, with 13 bases between. The CDR3 length is 13 residues. Germline CDR1 is SQVTM and CDR2 is ANQGSEA. This entry comes from a study of spatial heterogeneity in lung cancer.

Sequenced material: PBMCs, taken at surgery. V and J are TRBV29-1 and TRBJ1-1, with D perhaps TRBD1 (6 bases). The sequence was collected from a female donor with early-stage non-small cell lung cancer. The CDR3 here is CSVAEQGITEAFF. The DNA for the CDR3 is TGCAGCGTTGCTGAACAGGGAATCACTGAAGCTTTCTTT.